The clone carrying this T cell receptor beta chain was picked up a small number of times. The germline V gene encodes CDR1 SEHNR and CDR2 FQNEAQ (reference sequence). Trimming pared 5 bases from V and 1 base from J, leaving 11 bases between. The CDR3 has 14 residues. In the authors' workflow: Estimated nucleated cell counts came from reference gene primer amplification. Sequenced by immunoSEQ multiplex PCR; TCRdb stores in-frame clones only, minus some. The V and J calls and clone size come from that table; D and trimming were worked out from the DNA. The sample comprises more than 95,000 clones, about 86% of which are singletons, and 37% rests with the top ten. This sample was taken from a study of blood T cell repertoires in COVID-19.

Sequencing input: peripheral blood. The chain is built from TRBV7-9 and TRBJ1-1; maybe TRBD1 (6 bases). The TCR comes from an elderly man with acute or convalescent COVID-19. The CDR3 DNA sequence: TGTGCCAGCAGCCGGCAGGGACAGAACACTGAAGCTTTCTTT. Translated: CASSRQGQNTEAFF.